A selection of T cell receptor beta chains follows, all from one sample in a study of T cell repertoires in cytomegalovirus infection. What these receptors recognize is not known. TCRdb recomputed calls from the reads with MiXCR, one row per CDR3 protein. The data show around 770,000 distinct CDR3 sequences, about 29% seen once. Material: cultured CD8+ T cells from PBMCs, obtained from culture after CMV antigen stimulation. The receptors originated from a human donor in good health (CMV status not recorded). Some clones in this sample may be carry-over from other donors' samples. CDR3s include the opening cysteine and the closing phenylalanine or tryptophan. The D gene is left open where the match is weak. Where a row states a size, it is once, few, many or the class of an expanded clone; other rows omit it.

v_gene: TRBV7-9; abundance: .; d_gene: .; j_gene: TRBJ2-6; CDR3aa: CASRPGTLGTLKGANVLTF; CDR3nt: TGTGCCAGCAGACCAGGGACCCTTGGCACCCTTAAGGGGGCCAACGTCCTGACTTTC
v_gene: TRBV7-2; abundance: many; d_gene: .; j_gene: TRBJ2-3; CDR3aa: CASSLAGYTDTQYF; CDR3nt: TGTGCCAGCAGCTTAGCAGGATACACAGATACGCAGTATTTT
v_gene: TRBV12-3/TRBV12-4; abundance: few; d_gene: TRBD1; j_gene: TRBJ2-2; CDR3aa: CASRRDRATGELFF; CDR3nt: TGTGCCAGCAGACGGGACAGGGCCACCGGGGAGCTGTTTTTT
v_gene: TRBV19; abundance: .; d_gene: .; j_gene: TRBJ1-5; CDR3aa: CASSIARVGDSNQPQHF; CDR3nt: TGTGCCAGTAGTATAGCCAGGGTAGGCGATAGCAATCAGCCCCAGCATTTT
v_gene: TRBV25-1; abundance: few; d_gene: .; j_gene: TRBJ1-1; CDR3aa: CASSEWGGSTEAFF; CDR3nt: TGTGCCAGCAGTGAATGGGGGGGAAGCACTGAAGCTTTCTTT
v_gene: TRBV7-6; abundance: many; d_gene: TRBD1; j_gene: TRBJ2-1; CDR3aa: CASSFRDRGSDEQFF; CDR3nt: TGTGCCAGCAGCTTTCGGGACAGGGGTTCGGATGAGCAGTTCTTC
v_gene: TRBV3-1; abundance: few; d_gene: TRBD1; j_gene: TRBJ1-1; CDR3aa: CASSQDSRQGLNTEAFF; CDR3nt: TGTGCCAGCAGCCAAGATAGCCGACAGGGCTTGAACACTGAAGCTTTCTTT
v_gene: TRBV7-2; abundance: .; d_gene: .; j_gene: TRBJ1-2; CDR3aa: CASSLTLMVKYGYTF; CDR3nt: TGTGCCAGCAGCCTTACGCTAATGGTCAAATATGGCTACACCTTC
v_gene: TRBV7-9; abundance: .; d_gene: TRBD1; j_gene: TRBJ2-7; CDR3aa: CASSYYWDREKEQYF; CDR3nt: TGTGCCAGCAGCTACTATTGGGACAGGGAAAAAGAGCAGTACTTC
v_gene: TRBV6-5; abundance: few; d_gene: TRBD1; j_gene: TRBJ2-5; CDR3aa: CASSYSLGTGAETQYF; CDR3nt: TGTGCCAGCAGTTACTCTTTAGGGACAGGGGCGGAGACCCAGTACTTC
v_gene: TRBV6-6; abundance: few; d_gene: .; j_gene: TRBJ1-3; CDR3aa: CASSYPRTAIGEDGNTIYF; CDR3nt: TGTGCCAGCAGTTACCCCCGGACCGCTATAGGGGAGGATGGAAACACCATATATTTT
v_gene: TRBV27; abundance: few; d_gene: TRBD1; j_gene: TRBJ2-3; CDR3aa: CASSPPVTGISSTDTQYF; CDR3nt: TGTGCCAGCAGCCCCCCCGTGACAGGGATTTCTAGCACAGATACGCAGTATTTT
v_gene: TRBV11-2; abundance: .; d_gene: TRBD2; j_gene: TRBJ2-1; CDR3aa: CASSRTSGGLNEQFF; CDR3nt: TGTGCCAGCAGCCGGACTAGCGGGGGGTTAAATGAGCAGTTCTTC
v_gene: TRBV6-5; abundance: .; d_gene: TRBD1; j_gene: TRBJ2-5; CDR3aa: CASSYAGQEETQYF; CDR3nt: TGTGCCAGCAGTTACGCGGGACAGGAAGAGACCCAGTACTTC
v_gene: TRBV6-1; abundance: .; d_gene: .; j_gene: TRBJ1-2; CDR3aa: CASSPRTALANYGYTF; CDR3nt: TGTGCCAGCAGTCCACGGACAGCCTTAGCTAACTATGGCTACACCTTC
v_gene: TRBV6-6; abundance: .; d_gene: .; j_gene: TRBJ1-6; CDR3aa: CASSQKTGDSPLHF; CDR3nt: TGTGCCAGCAGCCAGAAGACGGGGGATTCACCCCTCCACTTT
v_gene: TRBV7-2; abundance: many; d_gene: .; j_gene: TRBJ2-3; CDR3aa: CASSFYLETDTQYF; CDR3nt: TGTGCCAGCAGCTTCTACCTAGAGACAGATACGCAGTATTTT
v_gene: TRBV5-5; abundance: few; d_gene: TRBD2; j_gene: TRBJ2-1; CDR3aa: CASSPVWTSGTHGNEQFF; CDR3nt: TGTGCCAGCAGTCCGGTTTGGACTAGCGGGACCCATGGGAATGAGCAGTTCTTC
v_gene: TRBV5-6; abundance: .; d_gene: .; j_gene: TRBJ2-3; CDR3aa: CASSLVAAADTQYF; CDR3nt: TGTGCCAGCAGCTTGGTAGCGGCGGCAGATACGCAGTATTTT
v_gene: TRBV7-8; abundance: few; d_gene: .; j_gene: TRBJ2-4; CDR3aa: CASSPGQTNIQYF; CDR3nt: TGTGCCAGCAGCCCTGGACAGACCAACATTCAGTACTTC
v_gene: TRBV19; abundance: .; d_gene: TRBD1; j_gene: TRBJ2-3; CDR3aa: CASSMAGGIFDTQYF; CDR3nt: TGTGCCAGTAGTATGGCAGGGGGCATATTTGATACGCAGTATTTT
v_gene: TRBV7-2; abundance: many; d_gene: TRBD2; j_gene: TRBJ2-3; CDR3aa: CASSLEIAGGSDTQYF; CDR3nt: TGTGCCAGCAGCTTAGAAATAGCGGGGGGGTCAGATACGCAGTATTTT
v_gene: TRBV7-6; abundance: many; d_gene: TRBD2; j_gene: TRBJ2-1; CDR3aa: CASSSGTSGAYNEQFF; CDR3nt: TGTGCCAGCAGCTCTGGGACTAGCGGGGCCTACAATGAGCAGTTCTTC
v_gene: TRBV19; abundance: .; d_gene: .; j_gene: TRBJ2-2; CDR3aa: CASRWGADTGELFF; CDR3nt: TGTGCCAGTAGGTGGGGGGCGGACACCGGGGAGCTGTTTTTT
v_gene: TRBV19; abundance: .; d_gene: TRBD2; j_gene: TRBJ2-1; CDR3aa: CASSIGGGAGNEQFF; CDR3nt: TGTGCCAGTAGTATTGGCGGGGGGGCGGGGAATGAGCAGTTCTTC
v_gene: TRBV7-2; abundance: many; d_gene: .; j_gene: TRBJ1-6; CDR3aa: CASTDTGRGNSPLHF; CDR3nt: TGTGCCAGCACCGACACGGGGCGCGGGAATTCACCCCTCCACTTT
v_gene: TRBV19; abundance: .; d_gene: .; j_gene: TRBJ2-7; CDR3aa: CASKGHLPYEQYF; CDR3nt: TGTGCCAGTAAGGGACATTTACCCTACGAGCAGTACTTC
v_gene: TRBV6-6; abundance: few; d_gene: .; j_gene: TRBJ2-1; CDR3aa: CASKDPYPNEQFF; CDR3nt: TGTGCCAGCAAGGACCCCTACCCCAATGAGCAGTTCTTC
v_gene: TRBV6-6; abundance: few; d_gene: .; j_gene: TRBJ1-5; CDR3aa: CASSYPAEIDQPQHF; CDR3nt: TGTGCCAGCAGTTACCCAGCAGAGATCGATCAGCCCCAGCATTTT
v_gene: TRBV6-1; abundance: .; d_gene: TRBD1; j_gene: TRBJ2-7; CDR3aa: CASRNYRDRGVYEQYF; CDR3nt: TGTGCCAGCAGAAATTACCGGGACAGGGGCGTCTACGAGCAGTACTTC
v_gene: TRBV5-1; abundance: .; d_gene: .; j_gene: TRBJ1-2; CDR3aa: CASSLVVSNYGYTF; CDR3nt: TGCGCCAGCAGCCTGGTTGTTTCTAACTATGGCTACACCTTC
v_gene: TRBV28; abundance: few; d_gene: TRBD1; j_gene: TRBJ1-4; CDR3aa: CASSFGQGGNEKLFF; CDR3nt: TGTGCCAGCAGTTTTGGACAGGGGGGCAATGAAAAACTGTTTTTT
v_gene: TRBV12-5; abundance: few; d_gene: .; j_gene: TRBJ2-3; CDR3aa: CASGYGGTDTQYF; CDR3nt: TGTGCTAGTGGCTACGGGGGCACAGATACGCAGTATTTT
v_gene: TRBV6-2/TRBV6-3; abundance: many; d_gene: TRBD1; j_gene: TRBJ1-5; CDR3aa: CASMDRIYQPQHF; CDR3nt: TGTGCCAGCATGGACAGGATCTATCAGCCCCAGCATTTT
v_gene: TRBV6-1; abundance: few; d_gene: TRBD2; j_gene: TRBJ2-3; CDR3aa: CASSSLAGITDTQYF; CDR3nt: TGTGCCAGCAGTTCACTAGCGGGGATTACAGATACGCAGTATTTT
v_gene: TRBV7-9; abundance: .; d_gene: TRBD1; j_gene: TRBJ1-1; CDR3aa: CASSGWGQGGTEAFF; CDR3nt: TGTGCCAGCAGCGGATGGGGACAGGGGGGCACTGAAGCTTTCTTT
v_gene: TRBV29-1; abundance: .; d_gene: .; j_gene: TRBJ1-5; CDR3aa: CSVWEGDYQPQHF; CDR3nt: TGCAGCGTGTGGGAGGGGGACTATCAGCCCCAGCATTTT
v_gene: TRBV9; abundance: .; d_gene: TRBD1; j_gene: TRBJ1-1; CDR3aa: CASRLPGGVNTEAFF; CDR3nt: TGTGCCAGCAGGCTTCCAGGGGGCGTGAACACTGAAGCTTTCTTT
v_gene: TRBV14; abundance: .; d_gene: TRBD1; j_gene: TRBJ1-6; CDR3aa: CASSHYDLDRDSPLHF; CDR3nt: TGTGCCAGCAGCCATTACGATCTGGACAGGGATTCACCCCTCCACTTT
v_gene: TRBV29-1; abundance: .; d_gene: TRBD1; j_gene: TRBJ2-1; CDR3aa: CSGRDRGSYNEQFF; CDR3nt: TGCAGCGGCCGGGACAGAGGCTCCTACAATGAGCAGTTCTTC
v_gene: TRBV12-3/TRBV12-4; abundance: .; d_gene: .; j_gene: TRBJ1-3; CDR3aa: CASSLVYGLTSGNTIYF; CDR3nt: TGTGCCAGCAGTTTAGTATACGGCCTGACCTCTGGAAACACCATATATTTT
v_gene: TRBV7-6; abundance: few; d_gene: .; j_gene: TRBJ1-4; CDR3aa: CASSLSQEKLFF; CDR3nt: TGTGCCAGCAGCTTATCTCAGGAAAAACTGTTTTTT
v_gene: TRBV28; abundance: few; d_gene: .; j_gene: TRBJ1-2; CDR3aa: CATQPPTGPNYGYTF; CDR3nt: TGTGCCACGCAACCCCCCACCGGGCCAAACTATGGCTACACCTTC
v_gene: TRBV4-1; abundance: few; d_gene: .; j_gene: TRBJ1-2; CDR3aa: CASSQEKGTYEYGYTF; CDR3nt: TGCGCCAGCAGCCAGGAAAAGGGCACGTATGAATATGGCTACACCTTC
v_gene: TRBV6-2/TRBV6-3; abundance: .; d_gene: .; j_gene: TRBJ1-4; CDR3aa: CASSYPEYLQDNEKLFF; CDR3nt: TGTGCCAGCAGTTATCCAGAGTACCTGCAAGATAATGAAAAACTGTTTTTT
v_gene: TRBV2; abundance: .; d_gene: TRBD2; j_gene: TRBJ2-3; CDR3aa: CASGTSGALTDTQYF; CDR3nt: TGTGCCAGCGGGACTAGCGGGGCACTCACAGATACGCAGTATTTT
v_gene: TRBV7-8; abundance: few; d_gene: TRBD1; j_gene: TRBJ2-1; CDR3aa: CASSLGRPGQLYNEQFF; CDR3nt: TGTGCCAGCAGCTTAGGCCGACCGGGACAGCTATACAATGAGCAGTTCTTC
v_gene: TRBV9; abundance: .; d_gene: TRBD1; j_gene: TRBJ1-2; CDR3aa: CASSVTGGAGGYTF; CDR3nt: TGTGCCAGCAGCGTGACAGGGGGTGCGGGTGGCTACACCTTC
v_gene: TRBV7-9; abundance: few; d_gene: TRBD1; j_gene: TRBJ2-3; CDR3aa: CASDQPGQQRDTQYF; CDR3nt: TGTGCCAGCGATCAACCGGGACAGCAAAGGGATACGCAGTATTTT
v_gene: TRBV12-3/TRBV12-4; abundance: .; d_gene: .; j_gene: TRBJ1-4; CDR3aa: CASSLGEGGIREKLFF; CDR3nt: TGTGCCAGCAGTCTCGGTGAGGGGGGCATCAGGGAAAAACTGTTTTTT
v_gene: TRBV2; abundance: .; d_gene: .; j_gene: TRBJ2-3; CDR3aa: CASSVLAIPTDTQYF; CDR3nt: TGTGCCAGCAGCGTCCTAGCGATCCCCACAGATACGCAGTATTTT
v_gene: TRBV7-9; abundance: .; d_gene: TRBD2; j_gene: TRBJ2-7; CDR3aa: CASTAGGYEQYF; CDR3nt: TGTGCCAGCACTGCGGGGGGCTACGAGCAGTACTTC
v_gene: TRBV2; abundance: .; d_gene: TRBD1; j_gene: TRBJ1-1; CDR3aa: CASSDWGQGPFEAFF; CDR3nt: TGTGCCAGCAGTGATTGGGGACAGGGACCGTTTGAAGCTTTCTTT
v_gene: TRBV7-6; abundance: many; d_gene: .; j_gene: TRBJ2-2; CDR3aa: CASSLAFGGVFTGELFF; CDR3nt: TGTGCCAGCAGCTTAGCGTTTGGAGGGGTCTTCACCGGGGAGCTGTTTTTT
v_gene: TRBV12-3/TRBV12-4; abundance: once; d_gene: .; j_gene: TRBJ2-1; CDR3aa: CASGRSREQFF; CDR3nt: TGTGCCAGCGGTCGGTCTCGGGAGCAGTTCTTC
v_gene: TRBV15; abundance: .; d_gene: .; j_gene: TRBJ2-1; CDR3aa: CATSTVYNEQFF; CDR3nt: TGTGCCACCAGCACAGTGTACAATGAGCAGTTCTTC
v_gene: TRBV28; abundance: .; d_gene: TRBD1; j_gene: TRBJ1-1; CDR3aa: CASSYRGGRNTEAFF; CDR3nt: TGTGCCAGCAGCTACAGGGGAGGGAGAAACACTGAAGCTTTCTTT
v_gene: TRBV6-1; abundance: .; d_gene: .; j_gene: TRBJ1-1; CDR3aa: CASSASGRLANTEAFF; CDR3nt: TGTGCCAGCAGTGCCTCGGGACGTCTAGCGAACACTGAAGCTTTCTTT
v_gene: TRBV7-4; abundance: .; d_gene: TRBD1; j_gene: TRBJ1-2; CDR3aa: CASSSGDRTRYGYTF; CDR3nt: TGTGCCAGCAGCTCGGGGGACAGAACTCGCTATGGCTACACCTTC
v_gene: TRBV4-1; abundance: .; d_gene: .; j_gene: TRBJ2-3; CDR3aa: CASSQGFPSAPDTQYF; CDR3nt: TGCGCCAGCAGCCAAGGGTTCCCTAGCGCCCCGGATACGCAGTATTTT